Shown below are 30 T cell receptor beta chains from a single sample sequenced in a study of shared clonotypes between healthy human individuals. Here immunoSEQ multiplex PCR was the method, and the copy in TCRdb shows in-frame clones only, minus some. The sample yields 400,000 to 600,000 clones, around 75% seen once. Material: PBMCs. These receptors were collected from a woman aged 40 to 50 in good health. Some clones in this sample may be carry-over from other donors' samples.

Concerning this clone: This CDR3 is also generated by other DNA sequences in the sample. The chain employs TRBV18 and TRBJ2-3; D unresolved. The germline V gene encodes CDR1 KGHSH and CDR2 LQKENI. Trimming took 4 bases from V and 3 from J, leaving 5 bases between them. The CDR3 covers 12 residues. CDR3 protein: CASSQGTDTQYF. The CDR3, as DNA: TGTGCCAGCTCACAGGGTACAGATACGCAGTATTTT.

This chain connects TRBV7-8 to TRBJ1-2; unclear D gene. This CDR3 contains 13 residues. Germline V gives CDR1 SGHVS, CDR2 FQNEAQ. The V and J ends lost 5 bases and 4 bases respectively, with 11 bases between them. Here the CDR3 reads CASSPSWAYGYTF. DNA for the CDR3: TGTGCCAGCAGCCCTTCGTGGGCCTATGGCTACACCTTC.

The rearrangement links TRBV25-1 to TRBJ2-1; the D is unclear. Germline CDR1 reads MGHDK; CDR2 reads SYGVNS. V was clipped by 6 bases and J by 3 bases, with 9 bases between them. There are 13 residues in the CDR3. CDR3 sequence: CASSGINYNEQFF. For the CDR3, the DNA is TGTGCCAGCAGCGGTATTAACTACAATGAGCAGTTCTTC.

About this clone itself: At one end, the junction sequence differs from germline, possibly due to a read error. CDR3 nucleotide sequence: TGTGCCAGTAGTATCGGAGAGGCCCCCATGATCTTC. This gives the protein CASSIGEAPMIF. This chain connects TRBV19 to TRBJ2-7; D uncertain. The CDR3 is 12 residues long. CDR1 LNHDA and CDR2 SQIVND come from the germline V gene (reference sequence).

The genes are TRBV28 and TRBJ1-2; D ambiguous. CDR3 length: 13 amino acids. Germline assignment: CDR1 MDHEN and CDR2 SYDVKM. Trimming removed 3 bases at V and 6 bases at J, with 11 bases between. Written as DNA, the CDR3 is TGTGCCAGCAGTTTCGGTAGGGTGGATGGCTACACCTTC. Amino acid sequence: CASSFGRVDGYTF.

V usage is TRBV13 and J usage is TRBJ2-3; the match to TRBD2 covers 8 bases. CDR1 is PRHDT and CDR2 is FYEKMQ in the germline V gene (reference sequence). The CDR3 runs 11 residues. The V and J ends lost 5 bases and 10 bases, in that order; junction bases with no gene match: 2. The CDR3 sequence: CASSGTSAQYF. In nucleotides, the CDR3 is TGTGCCAGCAGCGGGACTAGTGCGCAGTATTTT.

The CDR3: CASSLVWGAGQPQHF. In nucleotides, the CDR3 is TGTGCCAGCAGCTTAGTATGGGGGGCGGGTCAGCCCCAGCATTTT. J is TRBJ1-5 and V is TRBV7-2; possible D gene TRBD1, 6 bases. Looked up from germline, CDR1 is SGHTA and CDR2 is FQGNSA. V was pared by 1 base and J by 6 bases, with 13 bases between. The CDR3 spans 15 residues.

CDR3 coding DNA: TGCGCCAGCAGCTTGGGAACAGGTCTTCAGGGAGGCCACGAGCAGTACTTC. Translating it yields CASSLGTGLQGGHEQYF. The chain couples TRBV5-1 to TRBJ2-7, with a possible D match to TRBD2 (6 bases). The germline gives CDR1 SGHRS, CDR2 YFSETQ. CDR3 size: 17 residues. The V end was cut by 0 bases, the J end by 5 bases, with 21 bases between.

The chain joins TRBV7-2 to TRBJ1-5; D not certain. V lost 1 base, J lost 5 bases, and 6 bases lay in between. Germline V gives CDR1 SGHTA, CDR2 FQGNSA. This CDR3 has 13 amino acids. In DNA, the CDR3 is TGTGCCAGCAGCTTAGGCCTCGATCAGCCCCAGCATTTT. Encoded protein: CASSLGLDQPQHF.

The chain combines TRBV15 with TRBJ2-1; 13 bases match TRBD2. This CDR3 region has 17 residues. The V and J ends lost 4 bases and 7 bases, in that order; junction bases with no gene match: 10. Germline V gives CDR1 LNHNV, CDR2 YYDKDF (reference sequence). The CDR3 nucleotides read TGTGCCACCAGCACCAAACTAGCGGGAGGGCCGGTGAATGAGCAGTTCTTC. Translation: CATSTKLAGGPVNEQFF.

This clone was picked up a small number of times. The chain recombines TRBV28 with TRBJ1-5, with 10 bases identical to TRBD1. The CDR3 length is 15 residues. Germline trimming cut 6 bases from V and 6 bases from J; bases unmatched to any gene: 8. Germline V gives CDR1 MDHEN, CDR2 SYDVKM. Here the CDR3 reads CASSSPTGGSQPQHF. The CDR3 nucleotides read TGTGCCAGCAGCTCCCCGACAGGGGGCAGTCAGCCCCAGCATTTT. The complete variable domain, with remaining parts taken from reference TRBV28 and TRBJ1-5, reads DVKVTQSSRYLVKRTGEKVFLECVQDMDHENMFWYRQDPGLGLRLIYFSYDVKMKEKGDIPEGYSVSREKKERFSLILESASTNQTSMYLCASSSPTGGSQPQHFGDGTRLSIL.

DNA of the CDR3: TGTGCCAGCAGTTTATCGTCCCTCTTTCAAGAGACCCAGTACTTC. This translates into CASSLSSLFQETQYF. The chain combines TRBV27 with TRBJ2-5; D gene ambiguous. V lost 0 bases and J lost 2, with 10 bases in between. The CDR3 sequence is 15 residues long. Germline-derived CDR1 and CDR2 are MNHEY and SMNVEV (reference sequence).

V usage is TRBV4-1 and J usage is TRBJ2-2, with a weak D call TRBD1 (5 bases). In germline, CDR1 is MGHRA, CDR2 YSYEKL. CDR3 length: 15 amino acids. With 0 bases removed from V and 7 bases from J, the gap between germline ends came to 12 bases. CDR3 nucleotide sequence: TGCGCCAGCAGCCAAGAAGGGGCAGACGGCGGGGAGCTGTTTTTT. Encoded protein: CASSQEGADGGELFF.

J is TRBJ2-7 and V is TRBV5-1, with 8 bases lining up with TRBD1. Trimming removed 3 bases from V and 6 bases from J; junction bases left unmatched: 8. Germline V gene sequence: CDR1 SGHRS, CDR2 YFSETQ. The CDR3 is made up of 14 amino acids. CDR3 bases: TGCGCCAGCAGCTCCGGGACACAGGGGGTCGAGCAGTACTTC. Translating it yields CASSSGTQGVEQYF.

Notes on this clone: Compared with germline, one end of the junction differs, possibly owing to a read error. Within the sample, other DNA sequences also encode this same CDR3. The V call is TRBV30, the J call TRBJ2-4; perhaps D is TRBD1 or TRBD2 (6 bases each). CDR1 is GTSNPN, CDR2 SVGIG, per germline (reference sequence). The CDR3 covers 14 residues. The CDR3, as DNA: TGCGCCTGGAGTGTACGGGGGCTCGAAAACATTCAGTACTTC. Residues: CAWSVRGLENIQYF.

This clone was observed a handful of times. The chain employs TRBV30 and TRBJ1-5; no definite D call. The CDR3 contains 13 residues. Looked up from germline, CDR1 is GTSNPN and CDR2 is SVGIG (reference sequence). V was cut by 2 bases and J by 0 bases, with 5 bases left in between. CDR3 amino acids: CAWSLNSNQPQHF. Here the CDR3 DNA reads TGTGCCTGGAGTCTTAATAGCAATCAGCCCCAGCATTTT.

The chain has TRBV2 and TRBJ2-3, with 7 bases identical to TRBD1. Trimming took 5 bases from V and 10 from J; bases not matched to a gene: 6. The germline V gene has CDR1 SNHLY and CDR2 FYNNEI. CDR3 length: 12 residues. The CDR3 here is CASSYDREAQYF. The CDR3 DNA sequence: TGTGCCAGCAGTTACGACAGGGAAGCGCAGTATTTT.

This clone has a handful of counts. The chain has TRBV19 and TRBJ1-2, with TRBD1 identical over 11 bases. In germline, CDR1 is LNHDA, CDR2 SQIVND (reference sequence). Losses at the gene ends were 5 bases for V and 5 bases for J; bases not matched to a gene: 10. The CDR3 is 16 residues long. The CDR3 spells CASSPGTGGYTYGYTF. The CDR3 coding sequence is TGTGCCAGTAGTCCCGGGACAGGGGGATATACGTATGGCTACACCTTC.

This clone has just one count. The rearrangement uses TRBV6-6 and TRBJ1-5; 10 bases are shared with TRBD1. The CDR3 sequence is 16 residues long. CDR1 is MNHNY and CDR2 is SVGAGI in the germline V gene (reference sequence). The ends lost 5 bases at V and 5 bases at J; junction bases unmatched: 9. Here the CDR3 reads CASSHPPGTGDQPQHF. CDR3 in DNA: TGTGCCAGCAGTCACCCCCCAGGGACAGGGGATCAGCCCCAGCATTTT.

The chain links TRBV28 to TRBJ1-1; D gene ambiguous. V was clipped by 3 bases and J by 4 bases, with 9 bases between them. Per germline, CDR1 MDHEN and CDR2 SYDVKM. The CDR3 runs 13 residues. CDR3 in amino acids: CASSFGRATEAFF. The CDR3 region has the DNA TGTGCCAGCAGTTTTGGGCGGGCCACTGAAGCTTTCTTT.

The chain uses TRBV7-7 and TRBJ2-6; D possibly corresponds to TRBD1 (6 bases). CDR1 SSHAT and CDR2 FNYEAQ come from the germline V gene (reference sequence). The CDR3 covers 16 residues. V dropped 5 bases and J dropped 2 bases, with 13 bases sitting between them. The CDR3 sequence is CASSRQASTGANVLTF. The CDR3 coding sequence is TGTGCCAGCAGCCGACAGGCAAGTACTGGGGCCAACGTCCTGACTTTC.

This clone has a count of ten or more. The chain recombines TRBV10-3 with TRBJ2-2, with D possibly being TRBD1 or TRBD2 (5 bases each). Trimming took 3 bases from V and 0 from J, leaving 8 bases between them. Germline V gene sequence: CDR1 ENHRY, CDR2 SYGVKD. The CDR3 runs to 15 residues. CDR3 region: CAISEMGANTGELFF. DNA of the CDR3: TGTGCCATCAGTGAAATGGGGGCGAACACCGGGGAGCTGTTTTTT.

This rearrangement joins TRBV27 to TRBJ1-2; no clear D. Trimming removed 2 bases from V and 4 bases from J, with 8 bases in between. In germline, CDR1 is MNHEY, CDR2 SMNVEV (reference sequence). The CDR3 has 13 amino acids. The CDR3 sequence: CASSLRSTYGYTF. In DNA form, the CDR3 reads TGTGCCAGCAGTTTACGCAGTACCTATGGCTACACCTTC.

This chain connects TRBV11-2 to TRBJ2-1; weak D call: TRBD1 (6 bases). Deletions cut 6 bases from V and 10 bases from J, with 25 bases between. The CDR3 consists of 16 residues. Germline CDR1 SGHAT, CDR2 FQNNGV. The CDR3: CASSLIGAGVGKEQFF. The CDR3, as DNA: TGTGCCAGCAGTTTAATAGGCGCAGGGGTAGGGAAAGAGCAGTTCTTC.

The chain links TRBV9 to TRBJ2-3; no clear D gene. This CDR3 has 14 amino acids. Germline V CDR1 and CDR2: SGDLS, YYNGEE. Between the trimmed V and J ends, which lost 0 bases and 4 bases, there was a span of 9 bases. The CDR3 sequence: CASSVGGYADTQYF. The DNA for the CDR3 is TGTGCCAGCAGCGTAGGTGGGTATGCAGATACGCAGTATTTT.

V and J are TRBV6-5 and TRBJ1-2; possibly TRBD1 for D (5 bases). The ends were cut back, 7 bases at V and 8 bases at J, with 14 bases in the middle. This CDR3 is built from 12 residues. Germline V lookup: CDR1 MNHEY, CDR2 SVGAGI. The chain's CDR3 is CASNAGKGGYTF. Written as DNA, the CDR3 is TGTGCCAGCAACGCAGGGAAGGGCGGCTACACCTTC.

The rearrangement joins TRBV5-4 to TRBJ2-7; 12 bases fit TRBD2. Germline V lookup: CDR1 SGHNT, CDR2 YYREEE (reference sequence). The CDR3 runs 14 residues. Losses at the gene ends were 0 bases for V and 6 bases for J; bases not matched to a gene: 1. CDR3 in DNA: TGTGCCAGCAGCTTGGCGGGACTAGCGGGCGAGCAGTACTTC. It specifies CASSLAGLAGEQYF.

CDR3 residues: CASSRQGLVDTEAFF. The CDR3 DNA reads TGTGCCAGCAGCAGACAGGGATTGGTGGACACTGAAGCTTTCTTT. This rearrangement joins TRBV28 to TRBJ1-1; 7 bases fit TRBD1. CDR1 MDHEN and CDR2 SYDVKM come from the germline V gene. The CDR3 is 15 residues long. The trim removed 6 bases at V and 3 bases at J, leaving 10 bases unmatched.

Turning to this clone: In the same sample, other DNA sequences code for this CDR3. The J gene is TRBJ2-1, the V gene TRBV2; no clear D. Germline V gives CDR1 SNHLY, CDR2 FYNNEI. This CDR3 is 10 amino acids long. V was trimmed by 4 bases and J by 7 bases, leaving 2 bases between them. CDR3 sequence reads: CASSGNEQFF. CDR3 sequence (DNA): TGTGCCAGCAGTGGAAATGAGCAGTTCTTC.

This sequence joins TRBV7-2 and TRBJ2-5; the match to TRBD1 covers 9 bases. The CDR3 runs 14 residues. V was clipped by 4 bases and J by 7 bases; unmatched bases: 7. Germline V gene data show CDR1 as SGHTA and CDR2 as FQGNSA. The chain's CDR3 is CASSSRQGGGTQYF. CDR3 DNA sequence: TGTGCCAGCAGCTCCCGACAGGGGGGAGGGACCCAGTACTTC.